This entry concerns a single TCR beta chain. Its target is not known. The primer mix had 60 Vbeta and 13 Jbeta primers. Authors' methods: A later analysis counted 70 million to 85 million unique TCR beta chains, around 12 million shared. Produced via immunoSEQ multiplex PCR; TCRdb's table is partial and in-frame only. Clone size and V and J calls were adopted from that table, with D and trimming inferred from the DNA. This table has a few hundred thousand clones, 70% to 90% appearing once. These data are taken from a study of cytomegalovirus exposure and HLA in healthy donors. Whole-study findings and limits: Later analysis identified a missense DCLRE1C variant that was linked to TCR beta V- and J-gene trimming. Exclusion as indistinguishable affected some V segments, including TRBV6-2 and TRBV6-3. The records held CMV serostatus as the only immune exposure information.

CDR3 length: 13 residues. Germline V gene data show CDR1 as LGHNA and CDR2 as YSLEER. The V gene lost 3 bases and the J gene lost 6 bases, with 8 bases spanning the gap. This rearrangement joins TRBV4-3 to TRBJ2-2; a weak D match, TRBD2 (5 bases). This TCR came from a man aged 25-45 years in good health and CMV-seronegative. The specimen sequenced was PBMCs. In DNA form, the CDR3 reads TGCGCCAGCAGCCAGGAGGAATCCGGGGAGCTGTTTTTT. Its translation is CASSQEESGELFF.